Shown below are 19 T cell receptor beta chains from a single sample sequenced in a study of cytomegalovirus exposure and HLA in healthy donors. The study ran its PCR with 60 Vbeta and 13 Jbeta primers. Clones were read by immunoSEQ multiplex PCR, and TCRdb kept only the in-frame ones, dropping some. The profile shows 90,000 to 150,000 clones, about 8.6% of them singletons. The sequencing input was PBMCs. Receptor source: a woman between 40 and 55 years old in good health and CMV-seropositive.

This clone was found a few times. The chain uses TRBV4-1 and TRBJ1-1, with TRBD1 matching over 8 bases. The germline gives CDR1 MGHRA, CDR2 YSYEKL. The trim removed 2 bases at V and 5 bases at J, leaving 7 bases unmatched. The CDR3 runs 15 residues. CDR3 amino acids: CASSQPDRGHTEAFF. The CDR3 DNA follows: TGCGCCAGCAGCCAACCCGACAGGGGACATACTGAAGCTTTCTTT.

The chain couples TRBV11-2 to TRBJ2-3, with 7 nucleotides matching TRBD1. From germline, CDR1 is SGHAT and CDR2 FQNNGV. The CDR3 extends over 18 amino acids. J lost 2 bases, V lost 4 bases, and 15 bases had no gene match. CDR3 sequence: CASSSRNTGDGTTDTQYF. The CDR3 region has the DNA TGTGCCAGCAGCTCACGAAATACAGGGGACGGTACCACAGATACGCAGTATTTT.

This clone came up a few times. It differs at one base from a far larger clone, so likely a read error. As the CDR3 is not closed by the conserved phenylalanine or tryptophan, this likely results from a read error. The rearrangement uses TRBV4-1 and TRBJ1-1, with a weak D call TRBD1 (6 bases). Germline values: CDR1 MGHRA, CDR2 YSYEKL. Trimming cost V 4 bases and J 0 bases, with 9 bases left between them. This CDR3 spans 14 amino acids. Here the CDR3 DNA reads TGCGCCAGCAGCCCAGGGGACATGAACACTGAAGCTTTCGTT. Amino acid sequence: CASSPGDMNTEAFV.

This clone was found a few times. The chain joins TRBV6-5 to TRBJ1-1, with a weak D call TRBD1 (5 bases). Per germline, CDR1 MNHEY and CDR2 SVGAGI. The CDR3 runs 14 residues. V was clipped by 0 bases and J by 4 bases, with 9 bases between them. The CDR3 sequence is CASSYSGGPTEAFF. Here the CDR3 DNA reads TGTGCCAGCAGTTACTCCGGGGGACCCACTGAAGCTTTCTTT.

This clone was observed a few times. The chain employs TRBV25-1 and TRBJ2-3; TRBD2 is a possible D gene (5 bases). Between the trimmed V and J ends, which lost 7 bases and 6 bases, there was a span of 11 bases. Per the germline V gene, CDR1 is MGHDK and CDR2 is SYGVNS. The CDR3 sequence is 12 residues long. This CDR3 is CASTGTGDTQYF. CDR3 bases: TGTGCCAGCACCGGAACGGGGGATACGCAGTATTTT.

This clone was seen more than once but under ten times. The rearrangement uses TRBV6-1 and TRBJ1-6, with 8 bases matching TRBD1. From germline, CDR1 is MNHNS and CDR2 SASEGT. The CDR3 has 15 amino acids. The ends lost 4 bases at V and 6 bases at J; junction bases unmatched: 5. CDR3 in DNA: TGTGCCAGCAGTGGAAGACAGGGGACTAATTCACCCCTCCACTTT. As protein: CASSGRQGTNSPLHF.

The chain recombines TRBV9 with TRBJ1-1, with 8 bases identical to TRBD1. CDR3 length: 14 amino acids. Germline V gene data show CDR1 as SGDLS and CDR2 as YYNGEE. Germline trimming cut 4 bases from V and 4 bases from J; bases unmatched to any gene: 6. For the CDR3, the DNA is TGTGCCAGCAGCCCCCGGACAGGGCGCACTGAAGCTTTCTTT. It codes for CASSPRTGRTEAFF.

The gene calls are TRBV5-4 and TRBJ1-2, with D possibly being TRBD1 (5 bases). The CDR3 contains 13 residues. Trimming left V 3 bases short and J 3 bases short, with 9 bases between. Germline V lookup: CDR1 SGHNT, CDR2 YYREEE (reference sequence). CDR3 protein: CASSSSGDYGYTF. The CDR3, as DNA: TGTGCCAGCAGCTCCTCGGGGGACTATGGCTACACCTTC.

This clone was counted between two and nine times. V gene TRBV30 combines with J gene TRBJ1-5, with D unresolved. This CDR3 spans 14 amino acids. Germline-derived CDR1 and CDR2 are GTSNPN and SVGIG (reference sequence). V was shortened by 0 bases and J by 0 bases, with 6 bases between the two germline ends. The CDR3 DNA reads as TGTGCCTGGAGTGTTGAGTATAGCAATCAGCCCCAGCATTTT. Amino acid sequence: CAWSVEYSNQPQHF.

This clone was seen more than once but under ten times. The chain recombines TRBV30 with TRBJ2-5, with D tentatively TRBD2 (6 bases). This CDR3 region has 14 residues. V shed 4 bases and J shed 5 bases, with 17 bases lying between them. The germline V gene has CDR1 GTSNPN and CDR2 SVGIG (reference sequence). The CDR3 bases are TGTGCCTGGACCCAAGGAGGGGTAGGGGAGACCCAGTACTTC. Translation: CAWTQGGVGETQYF.

This clone was detected a few times. The rearrangement links TRBV6-5 to TRBJ2-7; 9 bases line up with TRBD2. Germline lookup yields CDR1 MNHEY and CDR2 SVGAGI. With V trimmed by 3 bases and J by 4 bases, 10 bases remained unmatched. There are 16 residues in the CDR3. Here the CDR3 DNA reads TGTGCCAGCAGTTATCGGGCAGCGGGGGGCTTTTACGAGCAGTACTTC. Translation gives CASSYRAAGGFYEQYF.

This clone was counted only a few times. V and J are TRBV30 and TRBJ2-1, with D unclear. With 4 bases removed from V and 9 bases from J, the gap between germline ends came to 10 bases. The CDR3 is 11 residues long. Germline V gene data show CDR1 as GTSNPN and CDR2 as SVGIG (reference sequence). CDR3 nucleotide sequence: TGTGCCTGGACCGTACCGAGTGAGCAGTTCTTC. Translating it yields CAWTVPSEQFF. The variable domain in full, completed from reference TRBV30 and TRBJ2-1, reads SQTIHQWPATLVQPVGSPLSLECTVEGTSNPNLYWYRQAAGRGLQLLFYSVGIGQISSEVPQNLSASRPQDRQFILSSKKLLLSDSGFYLCAWTVPSEQFFGPGTRLTVL.

This clone was seen a handful of times. The gene calls are TRBV10-3 and TRBJ2-2; TRBD2 agrees at 7 bases. In germline, CDR1 is ENHRY, CDR2 SYGVKD. V lost 3 bases to trimming and J lost 0 bases; unmatched junction nucleotides: 1. This CDR3 spans 15 amino acids. The CDR3 region is CAISESGANTGELFF. CDR3 DNA: TGTGCCATCAGTGAAAGCGGGGCGAACACCGGGGAGCTGTTTTTT.

In this sample, this clone turned up a few times. The genes are TRBV15 and TRBJ2-2, with D unclear. The CDR3 is 14 amino acids. The germline gives CDR1 LNHNV, CDR2 YYDKDF (reference sequence). The ends were cut back, 5 bases at V and 4 bases at J, with 11 bases in the middle. In nucleotides, the CDR3 is TGTGCCACCAGCGCAGCAGGAAGCACCGGGGAGCTGTTTTTT. It is translated as CATSAAGSTGELFF. Looking up the rest from reference TRBV15 and TRBJ2-2 gives the full variable domain: DAMVIQNPRYQVTQFGKPVTLSCSQTLNHNVMYWYQQKSSQAPKLLFHYYDKDFNNEADTPDNFQSRRPNTSFCFLDIRSPGLGDTAMYLCATSAAGSTGELFFGEGSRLTVL.

The chain uses TRBV7-9 and TRBJ1-5, with D possibly matching TRBD1 (6 bases). V dropped 5 bases and J dropped 4 bases, with 12 bases sitting between them. The CDR3 covers 14 residues. Germline assignment: CDR1 SEHNR and CDR2 FQNEAQ (reference sequence). The CDR3 is CASSPQTGNQPQHF. The CDR3 DNA follows: TGTGCCAGCAGCCCACAGACAGGTAATCAGCCCCAGCATTTT.

V is TRBV30 and J is TRBJ2-2; the D gene is possibly TRBD1 (5 bases). Germline loops: CDR1 GTSNPN, CDR2 SVGIG (reference sequence). The V gene lost 0 bases and the J gene lost 7 bases, with 12 bases spanning the gap. The CDR3 totals 14 residues. The CDR3 is CAWSVSQGNGELFF. The CDR3 DNA sequence: TGTGCCTGGAGTGTAAGCCAGGGCAACGGGGAGCTGTTTTTT.

Points on this clone: The same CDR3 is also encoded by other DNA sequences in this sample. This chain joins TRBV5-1 and TRBJ2-5; possible D gene TRBD1, 6 bases. The CDR3 spans 13 residues. Trimming stripped 0 bases from V and 5 bases from J, with 8 bases between. Germline-derived CDR1 and CDR2 are SGHRS and YFSETQ. The CDR3 region is CASSLARGETQYF. The CDR3 coding sequence is TGCGCCAGCAGCTTGGCCAGGGGTGAGACCCAGTACTTC. Using reference TRBV5-1 and TRBJ2-5 for the parts outside the CDR3, the full variable domain is KAGVTQTPRYLIKTRGQQVTLSCSPISGHRSVSWYQQTPGQGLQFLFEYFSETQRNKGNFPGRFSGRQFSNSRSEMNVSTLELGDSALYLCASSLARGETQYFGPGTRLLVL.

The chain combines TRBV27 with TRBJ2-7; tentative D call: TRBD1 (7 bases). Germline-derived CDR1 and CDR2 are MNHEY and SMNVEV (reference sequence). Trimming left V 2 bases short and J 7 bases short, with 9 bases between. The CDR3 is 12 amino acids. CDR3 sequence (DNA): TGTGCCAGCAGTTTACAGGGGGGTGAGCAGTACTTC. Translating it yields CASSLQGGEQYF.

This clone was detected a few times. The chain uses TRBV10-1 and TRBJ1-4, with 9 nucleotides matching TRBD1. The CDR3 is 15 residues long. The germline CDR1 and CDR2 sequences are WNHNN and SYGVQD (reference sequence). V was pared by 0 bases and J by 8 bases, with 4 bases of the junction left unmatched. CDR3 in amino acids: CASSESNTGGEKLFF. In nucleotides, the CDR3 is TGCGCCAGCAGTGAGTCGAATACAGGGGGCGAAAAACTGTTTTTT.